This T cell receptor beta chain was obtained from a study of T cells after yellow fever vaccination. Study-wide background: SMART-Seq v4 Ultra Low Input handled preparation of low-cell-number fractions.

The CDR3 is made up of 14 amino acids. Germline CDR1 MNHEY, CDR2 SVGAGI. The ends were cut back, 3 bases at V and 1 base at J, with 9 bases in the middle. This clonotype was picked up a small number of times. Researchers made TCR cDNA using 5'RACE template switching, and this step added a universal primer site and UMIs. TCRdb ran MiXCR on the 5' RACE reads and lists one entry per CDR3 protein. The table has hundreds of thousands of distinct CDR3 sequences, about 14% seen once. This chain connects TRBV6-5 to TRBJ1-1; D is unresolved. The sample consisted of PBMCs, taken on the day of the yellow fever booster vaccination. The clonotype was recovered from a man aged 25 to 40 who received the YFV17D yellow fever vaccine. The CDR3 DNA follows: TGTGCCAGCAGTTATGGATGGGCGAACACTGAAGCTTTCTTT. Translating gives CASSYGWANTEAFF.